The clone carrying this T cell receptor (beta chain) was recorded only once. What it binds is not known. Profiled with immunoSEQ multiplex PCR; TCRdb holds only in-frame clones, not every one. The repertoire holds 150,000 to 200,000 clones, just under 85% seen once, with 2% to 2.5% in the top ten. The data belong to a study of cytomegalovirus exposure and HLA in healthy donors. The roughly 120-subject validation cohort, separate from the approximately 670-subject first cohort, included the donors. General study findings and limits: Among the CMV-associated chains, a few were confirmed in vitro as specific for CMV antigens.

CDR3 length: 15 residues. The ends were cut back, 0 bases at V and 4 bases at J, with 12 bases in the middle. Germline loops: CDR1 LGHNA, CDR2 YNFKEQ. The specimen sequenced was PBMCs. The chain carries TRBV4-2 and TRBJ1-2; D gene ambiguous. The sequence derives from a man in his thirties or forties in good health and CMV-seropositive. The CDR3 loop reads CASSQDPEAIYGYTF. CDR3 coding DNA: TGTGCCAGCAGCCAAGATCCGGAAGCGATCTATGGCTACACCTTC.